This TCR beta chain was sequenced in a study of early stage breast cancer tumors. Study-level background: The ER+/PR+/HER2- tumors included roughly 8 ductal and a few lobular carcinomas.

Tumor samples used roughly 20-50 mg of diced tissue. Comment on this clone: The antigen is not known.

Measured with immunoSEQ multiplex PCR; TCRdb has only the in-frame clones, and not every one. The sample lists some 11,000 clones, approximately 72% occurring once. Regarding the study as a whole: Unsorted bulk genomic DNA sequencing lacked pairing and functional marker data. Compared with adjacent normal breast, tumors showed roughly 2.5-fold denser, more clonal T cells.

The V gene end was trimmed by 11 bases and the J gene end by 2 bases; junction bases not matched to a gene: 7. The CDR3 covers 14 residues. CDR1 is SGHTA and CDR2 is FQGNSA in the germline V gene. V is TRBV7-2 and J is TRBJ2-3, with 10 bases aligning to TRBD2. This sequence originates from a person aged 70 to 85 with breast cancer. The sequencing input was breast tumor tissue. The CDR3 DNA follows: TGTGCCGGTTCGACTAGCGGGTCCACAGATACGCAGTATTTT. This translates into CAGSTSGSTDTQYF.